The entry that follows covers one TCR beta chain sequence. The data belong to a study of neoadjuvant anti-PD-1 for oral cavity cancer. Study-wide background: Most patients had three to four biweekly doses of 3 mg/kg nivolumab before resection. Patients without progression received a fourth nivolumab dose around day 43, then surgical resection on days 50-56.

Clones were read by immunoSEQ multiplex PCR, and TCRdb kept only the in-frame ones, dropping some. The sample lists thousands of clones, approximately 70% occurring once. Time point specified: after neoadjuvant nivolumab, at surgical resection. The CDR3 extends over 15 amino acids. The germline V and J ends were trimmed by 0 bases and 1 base, with 10 bases remaining between them. CDR1 SGDLS and CDR2 YYNGEE come from the germline V gene. This receptor was obtained from a person between 40 and 79 years old with oral cavity squamous cell carcinoma. Sequencing was performed on PBMCs, taken after nivolumab (anti-PD-1) treatment. V gene TRBV9 combines with J gene TRBJ1-2; D remains ambiguous. CDR3 sequence reads: CASSVETAFNYGYTF. The CDR3 nucleotides are TGTGCCAGCAGCGTAGAGACCGCGTTTAACTATGGCTACACCTTC.